This T cell receptor (beta chain) was found in a study of blood T cell repertoires in COVID-19. In the study overall: Samples taken during acute and convalescent COVID-19 were collected in the United States, Italy and Spain. T cells, B-cell-depleted T cells, or PBMCs provided the cDNA or gDNA that served as material.

Germline V CDR1 and CDR2: MDHEN, SYDVKM. After removal of 6 bases from V and 0 bases from J, the junction contained 13 bases not matched to a gene. The CDR3 contains 18 residues. Original methodology: By means of reference gene primer amplification, nucleated cell counts were estimated. Sequencing used immunoSEQ multiplex PCR; TCRdb keeps in-frame clones, though not all of them. V and J calls and clone size come straight from that table; D and trimming were deduced from the DNA. The table records over 200,000 clones, about 85% of them present only once. The sample comprised peripheral blood. The chain employs TRBV28 and TRBJ2-1, with 8 bases matching TRBD2. The clonotype was recovered from a woman aged 18-35 years who had recovered from COVID-19. CDR3 sequence (DNA): TGTGCCAGCAGCTCATTGGGGGAACTAGCGGCCTCCTACAATGAGCAGTTCTTC. Translation: CASSSLGELAASYNEQFF.